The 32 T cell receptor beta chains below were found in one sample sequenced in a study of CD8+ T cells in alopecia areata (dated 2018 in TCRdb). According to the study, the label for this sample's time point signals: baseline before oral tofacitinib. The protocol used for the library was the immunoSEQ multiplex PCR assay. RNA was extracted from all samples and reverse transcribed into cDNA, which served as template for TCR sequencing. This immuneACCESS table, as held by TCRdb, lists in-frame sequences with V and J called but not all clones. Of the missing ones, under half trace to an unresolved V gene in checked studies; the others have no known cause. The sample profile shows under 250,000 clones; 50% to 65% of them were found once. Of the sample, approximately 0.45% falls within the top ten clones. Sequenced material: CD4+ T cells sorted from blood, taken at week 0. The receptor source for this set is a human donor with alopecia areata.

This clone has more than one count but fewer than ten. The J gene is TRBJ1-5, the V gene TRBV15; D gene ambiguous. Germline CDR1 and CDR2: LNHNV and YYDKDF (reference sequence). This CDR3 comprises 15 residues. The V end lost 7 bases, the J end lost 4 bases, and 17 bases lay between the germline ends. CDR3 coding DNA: TGTGCCACCACCCTAGACATCCTGGGGAATCAGCCCCAGCATTTT. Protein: CATTLDILGNQPQHF.

CDR3 DNA: TGTGCCAGCAGTCCAGGGTATACGCAGTATTTT. Its protein is CASSPGYTQYF. This sequence joins TRBV6-5 and TRBJ2-3; TRBD1 might be the D (5 bases). The germline V gene has CDR1 MNHEY and CDR2 SVGAGI. The CDR3 length is 11 residues. V was clipped by 5 bases and J by 7 bases, with 7 bases between them.

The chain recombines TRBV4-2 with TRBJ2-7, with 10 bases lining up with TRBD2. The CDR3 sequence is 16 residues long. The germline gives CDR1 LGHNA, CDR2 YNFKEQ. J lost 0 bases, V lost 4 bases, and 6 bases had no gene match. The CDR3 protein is CASSPGLAVTSYEQYF. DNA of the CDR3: TGTGCCAGCAGCCCCGGACTAGCGGTCACCTCCTACGAGCAGTACTTC.

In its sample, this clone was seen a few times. The CDR3 protein is CSSGQGGSYGYTF. The CDR3 DNA reads TGCAGCTCTGGACAGGGAGGTTCCTATGGCTACACCTTC. J is TRBJ1-2 and V is TRBV29-1, with 8 bases identical to TRBD1. Germline V gene lookup returns CDR1 SQVTM and CDR2 ANQGSEA. J lost 4 bases, V lost 8 bases, and 9 bases had no gene match. The CDR3 contains 13 residues.

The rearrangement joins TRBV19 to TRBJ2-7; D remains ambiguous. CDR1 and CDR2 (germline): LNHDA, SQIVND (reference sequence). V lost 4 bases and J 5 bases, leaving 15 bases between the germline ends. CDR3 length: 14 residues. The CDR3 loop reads CASSTSGYTNEQYF. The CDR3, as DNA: TGTGCCAGTAGTACCTCAGGTTACACAAACGAGCAGTACTTC. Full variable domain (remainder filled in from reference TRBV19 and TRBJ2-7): DGGITQSPKYLFRKEGQNVTLSCEQNLNHDAMYWYRQDPGQGLRLIYYSQIVNDFQKGDIAEGYSVSREKKESFPLTVTSAQKNPTAFYLCASSTSGYTNEQYFGPGTRLTVT.

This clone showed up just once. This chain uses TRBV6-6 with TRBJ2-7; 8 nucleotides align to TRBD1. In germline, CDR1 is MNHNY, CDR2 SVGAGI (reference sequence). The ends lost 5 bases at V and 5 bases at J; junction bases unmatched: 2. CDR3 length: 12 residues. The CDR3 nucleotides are TGTGCCAGCAGTCCGGACAGGGACGAGCAGTACTTC. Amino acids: CASSPDRDEQYF.

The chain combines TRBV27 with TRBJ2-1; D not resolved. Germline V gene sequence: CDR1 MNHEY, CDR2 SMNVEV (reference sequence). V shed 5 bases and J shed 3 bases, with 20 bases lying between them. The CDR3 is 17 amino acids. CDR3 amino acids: CASSTKPPGLRYNEQFF. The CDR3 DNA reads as TGTGCCAGCAGTACAAAGCCTCCGGGTCTACGCTACAATGAGCAGTTCTTC.

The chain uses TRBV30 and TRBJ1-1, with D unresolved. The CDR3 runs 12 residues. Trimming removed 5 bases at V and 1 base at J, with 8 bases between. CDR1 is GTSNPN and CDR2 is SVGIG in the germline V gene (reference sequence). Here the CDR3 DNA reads TGTGCCTGGTGCTTTCCGAACACTGAAGCTTTCTTT. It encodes CAWCFPNTEAFF.

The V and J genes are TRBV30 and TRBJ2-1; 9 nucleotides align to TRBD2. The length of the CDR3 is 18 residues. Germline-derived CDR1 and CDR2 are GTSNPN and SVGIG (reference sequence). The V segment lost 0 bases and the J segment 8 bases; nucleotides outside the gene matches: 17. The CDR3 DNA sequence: TGTGCCTGGAGTGTAGATGGTCGCGGGAGGGCCATAGACGATGAGCAGTTCTTC. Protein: CAWSVDGRGRAIDDEQFF. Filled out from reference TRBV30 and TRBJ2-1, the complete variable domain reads SQTIHQWPATLVQPVGSPLSLECTVEGTSNPNLYWYRQAAGRGLQLLFYSVGIGQISSEVPQNLSASRPQDRQFILSSKKLLLSDSGFYLCAWSVDGRGRAIDDEQFFGPGTRLTVL.

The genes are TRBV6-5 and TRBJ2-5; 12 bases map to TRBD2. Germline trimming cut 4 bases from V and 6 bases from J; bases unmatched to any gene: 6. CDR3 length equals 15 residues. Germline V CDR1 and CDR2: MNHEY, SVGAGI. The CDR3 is CASSSATSGRKTQYF. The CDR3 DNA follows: TGTGCCAGCAGTTCAGCGACTAGCGGGAGAAAGACCCAGTACTTC.

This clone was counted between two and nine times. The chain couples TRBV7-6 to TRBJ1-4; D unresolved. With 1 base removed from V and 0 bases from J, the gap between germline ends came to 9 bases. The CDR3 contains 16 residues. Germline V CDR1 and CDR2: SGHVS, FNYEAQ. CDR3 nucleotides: TGTGCCAGCAGCTTAGTGAGGAGTGCAACTAATGAAAAACTGTTTTTT. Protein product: CASSLVRSATNEKLFF.

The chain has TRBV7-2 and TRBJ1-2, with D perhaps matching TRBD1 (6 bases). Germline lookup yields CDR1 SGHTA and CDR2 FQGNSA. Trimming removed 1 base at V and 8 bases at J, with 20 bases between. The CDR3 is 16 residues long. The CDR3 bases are TGTGCCAGCAGCTTAGTCTCGACAGGCCAACAAGGGGGCTACACCTTC. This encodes CASSLVSTGQQGGYTF. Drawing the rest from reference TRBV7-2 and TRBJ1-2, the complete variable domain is GAGVSQSPSNKVTEKGKDVELRCDPISGHTALYWYRQSLGQGLEFLIYFQGNSAPDKSGLPSDRFSAERTGGSVSTLTIQRTQQEDSAVYLCASSLVSTGQQGGYTFGSGTRLTVV.

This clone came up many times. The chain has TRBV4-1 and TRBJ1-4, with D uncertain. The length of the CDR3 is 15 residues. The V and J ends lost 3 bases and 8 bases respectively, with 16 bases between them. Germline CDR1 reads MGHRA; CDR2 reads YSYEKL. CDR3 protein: CASSQFTAGGEKLFF. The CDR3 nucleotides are TGCGCCAGCAGCCAGTTCACCGCAGGCGGAGAAAAACTGTTTTTT.

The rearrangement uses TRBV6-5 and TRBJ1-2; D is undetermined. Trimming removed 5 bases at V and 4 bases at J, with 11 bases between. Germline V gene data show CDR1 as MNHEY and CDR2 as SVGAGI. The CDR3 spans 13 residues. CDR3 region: CASSPLGSYGYTF. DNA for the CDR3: TGTGCCAGCAGTCCACTCGGGAGCTATGGCTACACCTTC.

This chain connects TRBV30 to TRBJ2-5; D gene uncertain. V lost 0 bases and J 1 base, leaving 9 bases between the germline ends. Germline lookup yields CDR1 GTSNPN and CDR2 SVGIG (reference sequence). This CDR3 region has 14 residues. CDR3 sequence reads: CAWSVDLIQETQYF. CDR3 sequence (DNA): TGTGCCTGGAGTGTAGACCTCATCCAAGAGACCCAGTACTTC.

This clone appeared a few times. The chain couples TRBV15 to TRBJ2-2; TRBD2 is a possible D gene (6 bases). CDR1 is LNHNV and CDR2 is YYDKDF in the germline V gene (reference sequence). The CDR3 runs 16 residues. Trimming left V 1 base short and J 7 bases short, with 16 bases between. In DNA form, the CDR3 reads TGTGCCACCAGCAGAGCGGGCGCTCGGAGGGGCGGGGAGCTGTTTTTT. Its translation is CATSRAGARRGGELFF.

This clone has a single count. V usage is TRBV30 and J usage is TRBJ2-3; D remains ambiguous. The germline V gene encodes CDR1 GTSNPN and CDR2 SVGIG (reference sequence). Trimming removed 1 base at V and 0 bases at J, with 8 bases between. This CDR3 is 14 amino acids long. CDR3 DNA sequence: TGTGCCTGGAGTGCCCTCCGGAGCACAGATACGCAGTATTTT. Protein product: CAWSALRSTDTQYF.

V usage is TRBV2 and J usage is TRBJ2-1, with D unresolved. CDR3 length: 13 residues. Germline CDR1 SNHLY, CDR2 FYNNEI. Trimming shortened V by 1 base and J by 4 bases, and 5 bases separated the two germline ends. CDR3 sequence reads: CASSEGLYNEQFF. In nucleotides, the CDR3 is TGTGCCAGCAGTGAAGGTTTGTACAATGAGCAGTTCTTC.

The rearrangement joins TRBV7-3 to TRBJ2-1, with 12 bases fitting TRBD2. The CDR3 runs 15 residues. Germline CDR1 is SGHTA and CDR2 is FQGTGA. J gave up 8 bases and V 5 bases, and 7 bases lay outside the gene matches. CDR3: CASSESSGRAHEQFF. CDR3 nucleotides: TGTGCCAGCAGCGAATCTAGCGGGAGGGCCCATGAGCAGTTCTTC.

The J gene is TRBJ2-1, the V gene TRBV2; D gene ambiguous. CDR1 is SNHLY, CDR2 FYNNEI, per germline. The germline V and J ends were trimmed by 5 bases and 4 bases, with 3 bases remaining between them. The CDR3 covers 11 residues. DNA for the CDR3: TGTGCCAGCAGTTATTACAATGAGCAGTTCTTC. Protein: CASSYYNEQFF.

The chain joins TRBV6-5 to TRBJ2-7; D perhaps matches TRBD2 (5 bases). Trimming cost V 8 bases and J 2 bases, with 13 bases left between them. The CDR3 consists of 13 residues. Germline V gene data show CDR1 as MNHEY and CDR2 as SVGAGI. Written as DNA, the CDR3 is TGTGCCAGCCGATATCGGGGAACCTACGAGCAGTACTTC. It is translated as CASRYRGTYEQYF.

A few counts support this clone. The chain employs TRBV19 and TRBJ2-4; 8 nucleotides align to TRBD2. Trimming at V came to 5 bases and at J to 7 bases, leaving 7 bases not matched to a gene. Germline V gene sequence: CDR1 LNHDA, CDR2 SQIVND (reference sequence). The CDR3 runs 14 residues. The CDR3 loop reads CASSGPGTSNIQYF. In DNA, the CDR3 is TGTGCCAGTAGTGGACCCGGGACTAGTAACATTCAGTACTTC.

The CDR3 DNA reads as TGTGCCAGCAGCTCGCCGGCTCGGGTCAGCTACACCTTC. Its translation is CASSSPARVSYTF. The chain recombines TRBV5-4 with TRBJ1-2; D is undetermined. This CDR3 spans 13 amino acids. V was pared by 3 bases and J by 9 bases, with 15 bases between. Germline assignment: CDR1 SGHNT and CDR2 YYREEE (reference sequence).

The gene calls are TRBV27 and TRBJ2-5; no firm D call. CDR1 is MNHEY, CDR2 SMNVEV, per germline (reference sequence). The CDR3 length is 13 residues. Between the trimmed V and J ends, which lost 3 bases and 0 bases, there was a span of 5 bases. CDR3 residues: CASSFSYQETQYF. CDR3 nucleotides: TGTGCCAGCAGTTTCTCGTACCAAGAGACCCAGTACTTC.

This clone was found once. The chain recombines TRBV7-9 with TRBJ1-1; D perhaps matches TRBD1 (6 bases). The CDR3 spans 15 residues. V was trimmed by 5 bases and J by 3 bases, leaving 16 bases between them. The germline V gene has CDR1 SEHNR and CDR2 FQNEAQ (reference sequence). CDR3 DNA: TGTGCCAGCAGCCGCATGGGGGCTGGGTACACTGAAGCTTTCTTT. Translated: CASSRMGAGYTEAFF.

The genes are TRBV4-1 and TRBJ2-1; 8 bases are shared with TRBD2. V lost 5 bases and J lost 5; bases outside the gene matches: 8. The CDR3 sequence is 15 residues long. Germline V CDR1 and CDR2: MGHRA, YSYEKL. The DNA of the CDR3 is TGCGCCAGCAGCACACTAGCGGTCTTTCACAATGAGCAGTTCTTC. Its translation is CASSTLAVFHNEQFF.

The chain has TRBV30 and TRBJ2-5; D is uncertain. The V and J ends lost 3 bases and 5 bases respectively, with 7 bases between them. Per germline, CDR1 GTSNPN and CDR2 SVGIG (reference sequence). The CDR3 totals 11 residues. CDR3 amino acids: CAWRALETQYF. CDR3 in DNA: TGTGCCTGGAGGGCATTGGAGACCCAGTACTTC.

CDR3 in DNA: TGTGCCAGCAGCTTACCGTTCGACACAGATACGCAGTATTTT. Its translation: CASSLPFDTDTQYF. The V and J genes are TRBV5-4 and TRBJ2-3; the D is unclear. The germline V gene encodes CDR1 SGHNT and CDR2 YYREEE (reference sequence). The CDR3 length is 14 residues. V was pared by 2 bases and J by 2 bases, with 9 bases between.

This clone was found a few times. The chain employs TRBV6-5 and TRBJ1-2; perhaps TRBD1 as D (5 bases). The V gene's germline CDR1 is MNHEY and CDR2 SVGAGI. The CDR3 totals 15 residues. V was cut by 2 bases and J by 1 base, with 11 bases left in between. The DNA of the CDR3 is TGTGCCAGCAGTTACGACAGCTTCCTTAACTATGGCTACACCTTC. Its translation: CASSYDSFLNYGYTF.

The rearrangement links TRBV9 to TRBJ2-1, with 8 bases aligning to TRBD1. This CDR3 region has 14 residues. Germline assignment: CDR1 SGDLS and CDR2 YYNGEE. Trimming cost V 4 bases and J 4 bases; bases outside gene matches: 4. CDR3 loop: CASSRQGLYNEQFF. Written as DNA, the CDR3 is TGTGCCAGCAGCAGACAGGGGCTTTACAATGAGCAGTTCTTC. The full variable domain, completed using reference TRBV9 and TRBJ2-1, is DSGVTQTPKHLITATGQRVTLRCSPRSGDLSVYWYQQSLDQGLQFLIQYYNGEERAKGNILERFSAQQFPDLHSELNLSSLELGDSALYFCASSRQGLYNEQFFGPGTRLTVL.

CDR3 residues: CASSRWTGELFF. The CDR3 coding sequence is TGTGCCAGTAGTAGATGGACCGGGGAGCTGTTTTTT. The rearrangement joins TRBV19 to TRBJ2-2; no clear D. V lost 4 bases to trimming and J lost 5 bases, with 5 bases between them. The CDR3 loop spans 12 amino acids. Per the germline V gene, CDR1 is LNHDA and CDR2 is SQIVND (reference sequence).

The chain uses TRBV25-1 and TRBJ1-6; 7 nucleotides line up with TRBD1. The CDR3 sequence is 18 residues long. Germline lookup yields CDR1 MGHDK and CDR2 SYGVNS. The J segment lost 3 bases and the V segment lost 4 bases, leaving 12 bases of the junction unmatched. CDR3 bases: TGTGCCAGCAGTGCCCTGGGACAGCGGCTAAACTATAATTCACCCCTCCACTTT. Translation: CASSALGQRLNYNSPLHF.